Below, one T cell receptor (beta chain) is given with its context. Its antigen is as yet unknown. The sample's treatment: roughly 20 received Ad26.COV2.S at low or high dose, single or two shots; 5 received placebo; per-sample allocation not given. Following the first vaccine or placebo injection, samples were taken on day 63. A Boston donor was an adult aged 18-55 years. This sample was included in a study of Ad26.COV2.S vaccination and SARS-CoV-2 variants. Germline V CDR1 and CDR2: MNHEY, SMNVEV (reference sequence). The V and J ends lost 6 bases and 2 bases, in that order; junction bases with no gene match: 10. The CDR3 is 16 amino acids. The protocol was immunoSEQ multiplex PCR, while the TCRdb copy is restricted to in-frame clones and leaves out a portion. Among over 350,000 clones listed, more than 85% were seen once. Broader study findings: Possible underestimation of total T cell responses by the TCR breadth and depth analyses was noted.

The receptor comes from a person between 18 and 65 years old who received the Ad26.COV2.S COVID-19 vaccine or a placebo. This chain links TRBV27 with TRBJ2-5; 9 bases are shared with TRBD2. Source: peripheral blood, taken in a trial of Ad26.COV2.S vaccine versus placebo. CDR3 in amino acids: CASSRLLAGGQETQYF. In nucleotides, the CDR3 is TGTGCCAGCAGCCGCTTGCTGGCGGGGGGGCAAGAGACCCAGTACTTC.